The 21 T cell receptor beta chains below come from one sample, sequenced in a study of T cells in Graves' hyperthyroidism and ophthalmopathy (dated by TCRdb to the late 2010s). The method was multiplex PCR. Sequenced on an Illumina HiSeq 2000. Amplification of TCR beta CDR3 regions was carried out from RNA transcripts. The TCR CDR3 was subjected to a first round of RT-PCR using the HTBI primer set and the Qiagen OneStep RT-PCR kit. TCRdb trimmed the raw reads at Q25, called clones with MiXCR and kept productive beta chains. Identical CDR3 protein sequences are pooled into one entry, listed with their most common genes and DNA. The sample table lists 270,000 or so distinct CDR3 sequences, nearly 15% of them with a count of one. The ten largest clones add up to over 25% of the sample. Sequencing input: blood. The source is a woman aged 45-65 years with Graves' hyperthyroidism that later progressed to Graves' ophthalmopathy.

This clonotype was picked up a small number of times. A much larger clonotype is one base distant, so this may be a read error. V usage is TRBV12-3 or TRBV12-4 and J usage is TRBJ2-1; a possible D gene is TRBD1 (5 bases). The CDR3 is 14 amino acids. The CDR3 nucleotides read TGTGCCAGCATTGATAGGGGCAGATACAATGAGCGGTTCTTC. The encoded protein is CASIDRGRYNERFF.

This clonotype was seen a few times. The V gene is TRBV5-4, the J gene TRBJ2-7; 10 nucleotides align to TRBD2. Germline V gives CDR1 SGHNT, CDR2 YYREEE (reference sequence). There are 17 residues in the CDR3. V gave up 4 bases and J gave up 8 bases; unmatched junction bases: 18. The CDR3 loop reads CASSPAGRLAGEIKQYF. Here the CDR3 DNA reads TGTGCCAGCAGCCCGGCGGGGCGACTAGCGGGCGAGATAAAGCAGTACTTC.

This clonotype was counted between two and nine times. The rearrangement uses TRBV4-2 and TRBJ1-5; no firm D call. There are 18 residues in the CDR3. V lost 0 bases and J 3 bases, leaving 18 bases between the germline ends. Germline V gene sequence: CDR1 LGHNA, CDR2 YNFKEQ. CDR3: CASSQDGPIGRNNQPQHF. DNA for the CDR3: TGTGCCAGCAGCCAAGATGGACCAATAGGACGGAACAATCAGCCCCAGCATTTT.

The genes are TRBV6-1 and TRBJ1-2; weak D call: TRBD1 (5 bases). The length of the CDR3 is 14 residues. The V and J ends lost 6 bases and 7 bases respectively, with 18 bases between them. Looked up from germline, CDR1 is MNHNS and CDR2 is SASEGT. CDR3 region: CASSYGGSGFGYTF. In DNA form, the CDR3 reads TGTGCCAGCAGCTACGGGGGGTCAGGGTTTGGCTACACCTTC.

In this sample, this clonotype turned up many times. V usage is TRBV20-1 and J usage is TRBJ2-1; 9 bases agree with TRBD2. The CDR3 contains 16 residues. From germline, CDR1 is DFQATT and CDR2 SNEGSKA (reference sequence). The junction had 9 bases not matched to a gene; V was cut back by 6 bases and J by 0 bases. The CDR3 DNA is TGCAGTGCAGGTAGCGGGAGAGGAAGCTCCTACAATGAGCAGTTCTTC. Translation gives CSAGSGRGSSYNEQFF.

This clonotype was picked up many times. J is TRBJ2-3 and V is TRBV18; 8 nucleotides match TRBD2. CDR3 length: 16 residues. The junction had 12 bases not matched to a gene; V was cut back by 3 bases and J by 7 bases. From germline, CDR1 is KGHSH and CDR2 LQKENI. CDR3 coding DNA: TGTGCCAGCTCACCGTCACCGGCGGTAGCGGGGAATACGCAGTATTTT. Translation gives CASSPSPAVAGNTQYF.

V is TRBV28 and J is TRBJ1-3, with D tentatively TRBD1 (6 bases). The CDR3 has 14 amino acids. Looked up from germline, CDR1 is MDHEN and CDR2 is SYDVKM. V was cut by 6 bases and J by 6 bases, with 15 bases left in between. The CDR3 nucleotides read TGTGCCAGCAGCGAACAGGGTTCCGAAAACACCATATATTTT. Translating gives CASSEQGSENTIYF.

This clonotype occurred many times. The chain carries TRBV27 and TRBJ2-7, with D possibly TRBD1 on 6 matching bases. The CDR3 covers 13 residues. Germline V gives CDR1 MNHEY, CDR2 SMNVEV (reference sequence). V lost 6 bases and J lost 3, with 12 bases in between. CDR3: CASSLTGSYEQYF. The CDR3 DNA sequence: TGTGCCAGCAGCCTCACAGGGAGCTACGAGCAGTACTTC.

At least ten counts were recorded for this clonotype. The CDR3 coding sequence is TGTGCCAGCTCACCCGCCCCGGGACGAGGAGGGGAAAAACTGTTTTTT. Residues: CASSPAPGRGGEKLFF. The chain combines TRBV18 with TRBJ1-4, with a weak D call TRBD1 (5 bases). Germline V gives CDR1 KGHSH, CDR2 LQKENI. This CDR3 contains 16 residues. Trimming left V 3 bases short and J 8 bases short, with 19 bases between.

This clonotype has ten or more counts. The chain recombines TRBV11-2 with TRBJ1-3, with unresolved D. The CDR3 length is 13 residues. V was trimmed by 5 bases and J by 4 bases, leaving 9 bases between them. Germline V gene data show CDR1 as SGHAT and CDR2 as FQNNGV. The CDR3 region has the DNA TGTGCCAGCAGCCTCGAACCGGGAAACACCATATATTTT. Translating it yields CASSLEPGNTIYF.

This clonotype was found many times. The genes are TRBV9 and TRBJ2-1, with TRBD2 matching 10 bases. The length of the CDR3 is 17 residues. J was trimmed by 4 bases and V by 2 bases; bases with no gene match: 9. CDR1 and CDR2 from the germline V gene are SGDLS and YYNGEE. CDR3 DNA sequence: TGTGCCAGCAGCGTTTGGTTCGGGACTAGCGATTACAATGAGCAGTTCTTC. Protein: CASSVWFGTSDYNEQFF. Combining the CDR3 with reference TRBV9 and TRBJ2-1 gives the whole variable domain DSGVTQTPKHLITATGQRVTLRCSPRSGDLSVYWYQQSLDQGLQFLIQYYNGEERAKGNILERFSAQQFPDLHSELNLSSLELGDSALYFCASSVWFGTSDYNEQFFGPGTRLTVL.

This clonotype was observed many times. The CDR3 reads CSARKAGVYNEQFF. DNA for the CDR3: TGCAGTGCTAGAAAAGCGGGAGTTTACAATGAGCAGTTCTTC. The V call is TRBV20-1, the J call TRBJ2-1; 8 bases match TRBD2. The germline gives CDR1 DFQATT, CDR2 SNEGSKA (reference sequence). The junction had 4 bases not matched to a gene; V was cut back by 2 bases and J by 4 bases. The length of the CDR3 is 14 residues.

This clonotype was detected many times. The V gene is TRBV7-9, the J gene TRBJ2-6; tentatively, D is TRBD1 or TRBD2 (6 bases each). CDR1 is SEHNR and CDR2 is FQNEAQ in the germline V gene (reference sequence). This CDR3 spans 17 amino acids. V was shortened by 3 bases and J by 2 bases, with 14 bases between the two germline ends. The CDR3 DNA reads TGTGCCAGCAGCTTGGTCAGGGGAGGAGCTGGGGCCAACGTCCTGACTTTC. This encodes CASSLVRGGAGANVLTF.

This clonotype was found many times. The CDR3 DNA is TGTGCCAGCAGTTTGGTCAGGGCAGCTTATAGCAATCAGCCCCAGCATTTT. Translation: CASSLVRAAYSNQPQHF. J is TRBJ1-5 and V is TRBV12-3 or TRBV12-4, with D possibly TRBD1 on 5 matching bases. V gave up 3 bases and J gave up 0 bases, with 15 bases separating them. CDR3 size: 17 residues.

This clonotype was seen only a few times. The V and J genes are TRBV4-2 and TRBJ2-7; TRBD2 agrees at 9 bases. The CDR3 runs to 17 residues. The germline CDR1 and CDR2 sequences are LGHNA and YNFKEQ. Trimming took 4 bases from V and 0 from J; bases not matched to a gene: 10. The CDR3 DNA sequence: TGTGCCAGCAGCCCCACCACTAGCGGGTACAGCTCCTACGAGCAGTACTTC. This sequence encodes CASSPTTSGYSSYEQYF.

There are many counts of this clonotype. At one of its ends the junction is not consistent with the germline gene, which may arise from a read error. The chain employs TRBV9 and TRBJ2-5, with TRBD2 matching 7 bases. The V gene's germline CDR1 is SGDLS and CDR2 YYNGEE. This CDR3 has 13 residues. The CDR3 region has the DNA TGTGCCAGCAGTTACAGCGGGAAAGAGGCCCAGTACTTC. Its translation: CASSYSGKEAQYF.

This clonotype was detected only a few times. V and J are TRBV4-2 and TRBJ1-3; 8 positions agree with TRBD1. The germline V gene has CDR1 LGHNA and CDR2 YNFKEQ. V lost 2 bases, J lost 4 bases, and 4 bases stayed unmatched. The CDR3 runs 15 residues. This CDR3 is CASSQPQGGGNTIYF. CDR3 bases: TGTGCCAGCAGCCAACCACAGGGGGGAGGAAACACCATATATTTT.

This clonotype was counted a few times. The chain employs TRBV2 and TRBJ2-5, with 7 nucleotides matching TRBD1. Trimming removed 5 bases from V and 5 bases from J; junction bases left unmatched: 8. CDR1 is SNHLY and CDR2 is FYNNEI in the germline V gene. This CDR3 region has 14 residues. The CDR3 is CASSRTGEWETQYF. The DNA of the CDR3 is TGTGCCAGCAGTCGTACAGGGGAATGGGAGACCCAGTACTTC. Supplemented by reference TRBV2 and TRBJ2-5, the full variable domain reads EPEVTQTPSHQVTQMGQEVILRCVPISNHLYFYWYRQILGQKVEFLVSFYNNEISEKSEIFDDQFSVERPDGSNFTLKIRSTKLEDSAMYFCASSRTGEWETQYFGPGTRLLVL.

This clonotype was picked up many times. V is TRBV20-1 and J is TRBJ1-1, with D possibly being TRBD1 (5 bases). The ends were cut back, 1 base at V and 3 bases at J, with 15 bases in the middle. The germline V gene has CDR1 DFQATT and CDR2 SNEGSKA (reference sequence). CDR3 length: 15 amino acids. The CDR3 DNA follows: TGCAGTGCTAGAGGCCTAGGGACCTACTACACTGAAGCTTTCTTT. Translating it yields CSARGLGTYYTEAFF.

This clonotype was seen repeatedly, ten times or more. The V gene is TRBV2, the J gene TRBJ2-7; D unresolved. V lost 1 base to trimming and J lost 4 bases, with 11 bases between them. In germline, CDR1 is SNHLY, CDR2 FYNNEI. The CDR3 has 14 residues. CDR3 amino acids: CASSEESDQYEQYF. The CDR3 bases are TGTGCCAGCAGTGAAGAATCGGACCAATACGAGCAGTACTTC.

The J gene is TRBJ2-3, the V gene TRBV24-1; D gene ambiguous. CDR3 length: 13 amino acids. Germline-derived CDR1 and CDR2 are KGHDR and SFDVKD. Trimming shortened V by 4 bases and J by 10 bases, and 14 bases separated the two germline ends. CDR3 sequence reads: CATSDSWGGAQYF. For the CDR3, the DNA is TGTGCCACCAGTGACTCCTGGGGTGGGGCGCAGTATTTT.